This TCR beta chain was identified in a study of T cell repertoires in cytomegalovirus infection. Study overall: Newly reported HLA-C-restricted and thoroughly characterized HLA-B-restricted CMV epitopes were employed. Evidence of both CMV infection and a matching HLA type came from public TCR beta signatures.

This CDR3 has 15 amino acids. Per germline, CDR1 KGHSH and CDR2 LQKENI. Trimming took off 5 bases at V and 0 bases at J, with 13 bases between the two ends. In TCRdb, the reads were re-called with MiXCR into one record per CDR3 protein. The profile shows some 310,000 distinct CDR3 sequences, 25% of them singletons. General study findings and limits: Public TCR beta family frequency separated CMV-and-HLA carriers, including in an independent cohort.

Remarks on this clonotype: No antigen is known for it.

The chain recombines TRBV18 with TRBJ1-1; D might be TRBD1 (6 bases). Source: cultured PBMCs, taken from culture after CMV antigen stimulation. The receptor's source is a human donor in good health (CMV status not recorded). Some clones in this sample may be carry-over from other donors' samples. CDR3 nucleotide sequence: TGTGCCAGCTCATTTGATGCAGGGGTGAACACTGAAGCTTTCTTT. This encodes CASSFDAGVNTEAFF.